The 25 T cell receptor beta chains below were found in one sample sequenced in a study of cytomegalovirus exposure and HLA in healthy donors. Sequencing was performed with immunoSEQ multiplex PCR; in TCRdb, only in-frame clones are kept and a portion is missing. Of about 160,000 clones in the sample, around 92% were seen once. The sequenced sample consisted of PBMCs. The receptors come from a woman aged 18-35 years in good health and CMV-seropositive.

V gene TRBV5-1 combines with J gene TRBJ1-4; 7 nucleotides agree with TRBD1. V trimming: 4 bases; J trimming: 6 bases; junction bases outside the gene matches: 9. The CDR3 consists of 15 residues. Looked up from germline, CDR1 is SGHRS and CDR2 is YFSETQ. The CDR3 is CASSPSDRFHEKLFF. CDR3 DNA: TGCGCCAGCAGCCCCTCGGACAGGTTTCATGAAAAACTGTTTTTT.

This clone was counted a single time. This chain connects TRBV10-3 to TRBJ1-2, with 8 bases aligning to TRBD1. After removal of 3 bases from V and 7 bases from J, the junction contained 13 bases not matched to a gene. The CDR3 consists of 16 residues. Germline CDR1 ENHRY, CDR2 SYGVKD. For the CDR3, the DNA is TGTGCCATCAGTGACCCTACCAGACAGGGGAGGCTTGGCTACACCTTC. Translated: CAISDPTRQGRLGYTF.

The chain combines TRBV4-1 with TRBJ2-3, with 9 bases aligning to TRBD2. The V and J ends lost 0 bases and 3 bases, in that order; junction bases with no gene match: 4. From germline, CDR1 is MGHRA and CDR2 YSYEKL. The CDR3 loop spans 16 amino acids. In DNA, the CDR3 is TGCGCCAGCAGCCAAGAGTTAGCGGGAGTTACAGATACGCAGTATTTT. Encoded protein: CASSQELAGVTDTQYF.

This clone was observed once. CDR3 nucleotides: TGTGCCAGCAGTGGGAGCCCTAAAGGGAACACCGGGGAGCTGTTTTTT. This encodes CASSGSPKGNTGELFF. This sequence joins TRBV2 and TRBJ2-2, with D hard to call. Germline values: CDR1 SNHLY, CDR2 FYNNEI. V was trimmed by 4 bases and J by 1 base, leaving 13 bases between them. This CDR3 spans 16 amino acids.

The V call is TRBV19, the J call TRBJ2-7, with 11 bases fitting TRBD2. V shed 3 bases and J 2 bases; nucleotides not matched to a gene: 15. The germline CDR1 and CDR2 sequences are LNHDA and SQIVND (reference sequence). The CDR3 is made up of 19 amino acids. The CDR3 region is CASSIRYLSGLAATYEQYF. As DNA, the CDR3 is TGTGCCAGTAGTATTCGTTATCTGTCGGGACTAGCGGCAACCTACGAGCAGTACTTC.

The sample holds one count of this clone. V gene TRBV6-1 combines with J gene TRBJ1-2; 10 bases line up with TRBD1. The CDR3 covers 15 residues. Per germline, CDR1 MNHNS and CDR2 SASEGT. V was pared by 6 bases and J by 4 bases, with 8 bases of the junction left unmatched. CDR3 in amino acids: CASSRGDRGPYGYTF. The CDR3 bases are TGTGCCAGCAGCCGCGGCGACAGGGGGCCCTATGGCTACACCTTC.

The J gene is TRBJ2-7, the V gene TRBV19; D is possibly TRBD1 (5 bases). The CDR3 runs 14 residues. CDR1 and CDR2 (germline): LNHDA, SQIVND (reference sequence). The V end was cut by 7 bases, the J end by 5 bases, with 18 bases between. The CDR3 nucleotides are TGTGCCAGTACCCAGACAGCCCCAAGCGACGAGCAGTACTTC. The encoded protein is CASTQTAPSDEQYF.

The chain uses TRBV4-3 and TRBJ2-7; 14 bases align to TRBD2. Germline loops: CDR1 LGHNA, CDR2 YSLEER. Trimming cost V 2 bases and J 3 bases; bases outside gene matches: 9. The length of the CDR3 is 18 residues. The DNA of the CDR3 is TGCGCCAGCAGCCAATGGTGGGGGACTAGCGGGAGAGGCTACGAGCAGTACTTC. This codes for CASSQWWGTSGRGYEQYF.

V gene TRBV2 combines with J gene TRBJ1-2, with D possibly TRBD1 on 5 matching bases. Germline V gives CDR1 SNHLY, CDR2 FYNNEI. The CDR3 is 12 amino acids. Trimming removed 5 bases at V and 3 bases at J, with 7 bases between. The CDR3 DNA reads TGTGCCAGCAGTTCAGGGTACTATGGCTACACCTTC. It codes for CASSSGYYGYTF.

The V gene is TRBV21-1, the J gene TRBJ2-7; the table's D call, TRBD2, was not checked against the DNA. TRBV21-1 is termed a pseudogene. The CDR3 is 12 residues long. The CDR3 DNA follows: TGTGCCAGCCCCAGCGGGGCCTACGAGCAGTACTTC. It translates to CASPSGAYEQYF.

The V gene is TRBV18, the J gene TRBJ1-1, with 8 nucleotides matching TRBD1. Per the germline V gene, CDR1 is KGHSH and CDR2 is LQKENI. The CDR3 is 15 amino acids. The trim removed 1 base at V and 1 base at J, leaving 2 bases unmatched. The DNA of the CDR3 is TGTGCCAGCTCACCACGGACAGGGAGGAACACTGAAGCTTTCTTT. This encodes CASSPRTGRNTEAFF.

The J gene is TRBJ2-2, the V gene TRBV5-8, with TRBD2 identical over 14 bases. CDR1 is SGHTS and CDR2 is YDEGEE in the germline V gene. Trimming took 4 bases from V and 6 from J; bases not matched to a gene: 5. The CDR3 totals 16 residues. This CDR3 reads CASSPRGLAGAGELFF. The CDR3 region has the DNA TGTGCCAGCAGCCCAAGGGGACTAGCGGGAGCCGGGGAGCTGTTTTTT.

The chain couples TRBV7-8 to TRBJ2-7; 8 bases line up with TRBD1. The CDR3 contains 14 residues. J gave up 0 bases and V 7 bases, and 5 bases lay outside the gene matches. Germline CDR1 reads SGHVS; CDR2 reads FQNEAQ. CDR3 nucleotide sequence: TGTGCCAGCATTCGGACAGGGCACTCCTACGAGCAGTACTTC. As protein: CASIRTGHSYEQYF.

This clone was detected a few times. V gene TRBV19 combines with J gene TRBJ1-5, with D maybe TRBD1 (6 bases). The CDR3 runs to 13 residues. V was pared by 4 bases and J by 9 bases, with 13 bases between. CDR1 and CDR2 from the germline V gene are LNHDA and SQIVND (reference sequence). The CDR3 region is CASSTQGLSPQHF. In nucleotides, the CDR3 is TGTGCCAGTAGTACGCAGGGGTTGTCGCCCCAGCATTTT. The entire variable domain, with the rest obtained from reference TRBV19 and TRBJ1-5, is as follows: DGGITQSPKYLFRKEGQNVTLSCEQNLNHDAMYWYRQDPGQGLRLIYYSQIVNDFQKGDIAEGYSVSREKKESFPLTVTSAQKNPTAFYLCASSTQGLSPQHFGDGTRLSIL.

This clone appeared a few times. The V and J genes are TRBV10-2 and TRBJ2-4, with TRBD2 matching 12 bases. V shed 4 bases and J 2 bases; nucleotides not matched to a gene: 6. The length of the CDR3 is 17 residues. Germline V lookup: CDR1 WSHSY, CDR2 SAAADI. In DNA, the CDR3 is TGCGCCAGCAGTGCCCTAGCGGGAGGGCAAACCAAAAACATTCAGTACTTC. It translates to CASSALAGGQTKNIQYF.

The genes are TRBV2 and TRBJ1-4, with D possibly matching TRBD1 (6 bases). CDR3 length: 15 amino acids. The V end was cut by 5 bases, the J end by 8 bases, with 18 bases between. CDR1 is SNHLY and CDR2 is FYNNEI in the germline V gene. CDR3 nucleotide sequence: TGTGCCAGCAGTAGGAGTAAGGGGGTAGAAGAAAAACTGTTTTTT. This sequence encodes CASSRSKGVEEKLFF. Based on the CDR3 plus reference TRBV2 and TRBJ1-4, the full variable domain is EPEVTQTPSHQVTQMGQEVILRCVPISNHLYFYWYRQILGQKVEFLVSFYNNEISEKSEIFDDQFSVERPDGSNFTLKIRSTKLEDSAMYFCASSRSKGVEEKLFFGSGTQLSVL.

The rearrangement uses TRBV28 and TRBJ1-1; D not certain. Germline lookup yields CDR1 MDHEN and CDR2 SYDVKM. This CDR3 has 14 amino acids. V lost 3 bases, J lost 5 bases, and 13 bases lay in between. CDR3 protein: CASSFLTEDTEAFF. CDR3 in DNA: TGTGCCAGCAGTTTCCTGACGGAGGATACTGAAGCTTTCTTT.

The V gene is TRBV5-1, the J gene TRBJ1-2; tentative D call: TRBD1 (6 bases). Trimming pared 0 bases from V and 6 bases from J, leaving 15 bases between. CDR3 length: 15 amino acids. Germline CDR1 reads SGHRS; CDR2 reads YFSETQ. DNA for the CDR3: TGCGCCAGCAGCTTGGTAGGGGACACGGTCGATGGCTACACCTTC. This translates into CASSLVGDTVDGYTF.

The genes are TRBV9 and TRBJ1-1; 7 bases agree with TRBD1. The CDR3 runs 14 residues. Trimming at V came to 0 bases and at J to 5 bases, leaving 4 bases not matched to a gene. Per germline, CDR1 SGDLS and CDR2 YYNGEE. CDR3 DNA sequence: TGTGCCAGCAGCGTAGCCCCGGACAGGACTGAAGCTTTCTTT. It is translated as CASSVAPDRTEAFF.

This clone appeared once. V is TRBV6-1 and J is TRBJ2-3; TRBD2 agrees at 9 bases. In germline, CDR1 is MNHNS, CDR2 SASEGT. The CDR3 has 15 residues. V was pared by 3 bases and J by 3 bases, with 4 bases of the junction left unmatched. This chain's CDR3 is CASSERSGRTDTQYF. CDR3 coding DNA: TGTGCCAGCAGTGAGAGGAGCGGGAGGACAGATACGCAGTATTTT.

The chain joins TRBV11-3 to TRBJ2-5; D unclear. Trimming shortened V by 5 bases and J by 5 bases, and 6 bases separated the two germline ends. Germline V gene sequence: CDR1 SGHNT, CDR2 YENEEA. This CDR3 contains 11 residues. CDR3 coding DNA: TGTGCCAGCAGCCAGAGGGAGACCCAGTACTTC. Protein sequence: CASSQRETQYF. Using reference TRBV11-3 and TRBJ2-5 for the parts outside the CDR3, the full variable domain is EAGVVQSPRYKIIEKKQPVAFWCNPISGHNTLYWYLQNLGQGPELLIRYENEEAVDDSQLPKDRFSAERLKGVDSTLKIQPAELGDSAVYLCASSQRETQYFGPGTRLLVL.

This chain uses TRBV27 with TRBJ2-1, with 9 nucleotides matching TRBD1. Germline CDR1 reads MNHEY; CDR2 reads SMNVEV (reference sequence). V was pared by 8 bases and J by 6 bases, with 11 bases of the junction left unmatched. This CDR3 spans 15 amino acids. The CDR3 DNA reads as TGTGCCAGCTCATTGCCGGGACAGGGCGGCAATGAGCAGTTCTTC. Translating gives CASSLPGQGGNEQFF.

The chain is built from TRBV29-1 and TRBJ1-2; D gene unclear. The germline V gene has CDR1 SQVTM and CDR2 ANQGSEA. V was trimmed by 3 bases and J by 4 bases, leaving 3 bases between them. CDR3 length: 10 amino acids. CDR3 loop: CSVDSYGYTF. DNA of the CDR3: TGCAGCGTTGACAGCTATGGCTACACCTTC.

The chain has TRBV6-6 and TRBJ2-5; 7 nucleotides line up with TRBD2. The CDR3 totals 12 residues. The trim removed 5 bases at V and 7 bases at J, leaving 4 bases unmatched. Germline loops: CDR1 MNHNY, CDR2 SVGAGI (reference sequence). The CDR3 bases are TGTGCCAGCAGTGGGACTACCACGACCCAGTACTTC. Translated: CASSGTTTTQYF.

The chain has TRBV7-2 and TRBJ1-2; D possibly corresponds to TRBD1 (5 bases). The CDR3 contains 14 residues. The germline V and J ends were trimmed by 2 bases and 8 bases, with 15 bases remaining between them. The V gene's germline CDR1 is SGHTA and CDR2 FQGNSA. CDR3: CASSLSLQAPGYTF. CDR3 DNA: TGTGCCAGCAGCTTATCCCTACAGGCACCCGGCTACACCTTC. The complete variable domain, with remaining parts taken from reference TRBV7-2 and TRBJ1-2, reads GAGVSQSPSNKVTEKGKDVELRCDPISGHTALYWYRQSLGQGLEFLIYFQGNSAPDKSGLPSDRFSAERTGGSVSTLTIQRTQQEDSAVYLCASSLSLQAPGYTFGSGTRLTVV.